Below, 10 T cell receptor beta chains from the same sample are listed, as sequenced in a study of shared clonotypes between healthy human individuals. Sequencing was performed with immunoSEQ multiplex PCR; in TCRdb, only in-frame clones are kept and a portion is missing. The data show roughly 2.2 million clones, 90% to 95% seen once. Sequencing was performed on naive CD4+ T cells from PBMCs. Indicated subset: CD45RA+ positively selected. The receptors come from a man between 18 and 29 years old in good health. Some clones in this sample may be carry-over from other donors' samples.

This chain uses TRBV5-1 with TRBJ2-2, with D hard to call. CDR3 length: 15 residues. CDR1 and CDR2 from the germline V gene are SGHRS and YFSETQ. Trimming took off 2 bases at V and 2 bases at J, with 10 bases between the two ends. The CDR3 DNA sequence: TGCGCCAGCAGCTTTGCCGGCATTAACACCGGGGAGCTGTTTTTT. This encodes CASSFAGINTGELFF.

The chain employs TRBV7-2 and TRBJ2-5, with 7 positions matching TRBD1. There are 15 residues in the CDR3. CDR1 is SGHTA, CDR2 FQGNSA, per germline. With V trimmed by 6 bases and J by 3 bases, 10 bases remained unmatched. Here the CDR3 reads CASRPPTGLKETQYF. CDR3 nucleotides: TGTGCCAGCAGACCCCCGACAGGGTTGAAAGAGACCCAGTACTTC.

This chain uses TRBV7-9 with TRBJ2-3; D not resolved. CDR3 length: 15 residues. Between the trimmed V and J ends, which lost 2 bases and 2 bases, there was a span of 11 bases. Germline lookup yields CDR1 SEHNR and CDR2 FQNEAQ (reference sequence). The CDR3 DNA follows: TGTGCCAGCAGCTTAAGTTCGGAAAACACAGATACGCAGTATTTT. This encodes CASSLSSENTDTQYF.

J is TRBJ1-1 and V is TRBV20-1; the D is unclear. V shed 5 bases and J shed 7 bases, with 11 bases lying between them. Germline CDR1 is DFQATT and CDR2 is SNEGSKA (reference sequence). The CDR3 runs to 11 residues. This CDR3 reads CSAGTGYEAFF. The CDR3 DNA is TGCAGTGCTGGCACGGGGTATGAAGCTTTCTTT.

Comments on this clone: Given a much more abundant clone one base away, this may be a read error. This sample includes further DNA sequences coding for the same CDR3. The rearrangement links TRBV5-1 to TRBJ1-1; D is perhaps TRBD1 (6 bases). The V end lost 0 bases, the J end lost 3 bases, and 6 bases lay between the germline ends. This CDR3 has 13 residues. The germline V gene has CDR1 SGHRS and CDR2 YFSETQ. CDR3 residues: CASSLGQDTEAFF. The CDR3 DNA reads TGCGCCAGCAGCTTGGGACAGGACACTGAAGCTTTCTTT.

The V gene is TRBV5-5, the J gene TRBJ1-2; D is perhaps TRBD1 (6 bases). The V and J ends lost 2 bases and 2 bases respectively, with 10 bases between them. This CDR3 has 14 residues. Per the germline V gene, CDR1 is SGHKS and CDR2 is YYEKEE (reference sequence). CDR3 sequence (DNA): TGTGCCAGCAGCTTCGGGGGGCTCAACTATGGCTACACCTTC. As protein: CASSFGGLNYGYTF.

The chain uses TRBV19 and TRBJ2-3; TRBD1 agrees at 7 bases. The CDR3 has 15 amino acids. Germline loops: CDR1 LNHDA, CDR2 SQIVND (reference sequence). After removal of 4 bases from V and 2 bases from J, the junction contained 6 bases not matched to a gene. As DNA, the CDR3 is TGTGCCAGTAGTAAGGGACAGCAGTTCACAGATACGCAGTATTTT. Translated, it gives CASSKGQQFTDTQYF. Complete variable domain (other parts from reference TRBV19 and TRBJ2-3): DGGITQSPKYLFRKEGQNVTLSCEQNLNHDAMYWYRQDPGQGLRLIYYSQIVNDFQKGDIAEGYSVSREKKESFPLTVTSAQKNPTAFYLCASSKGQQFTDTQYFGPGTRLTVL.

The rearrangement uses TRBV5-4 and TRBJ2-1; D remains ambiguous. Germline CDR1 SGHNT, CDR2 YYREEE (reference sequence). This CDR3 is built from 14 residues. V was pared by 0 bases and J by 7 bases, with 11 bases between. DNA for the CDR3: TGTGCCAGCAGCTTGGATGTAGGTGGAAATGAGCAGTTCTTC. Translated: CASSLDVGGNEQFF.

This clone appeared a few times. This chain joins TRBV7-2 and TRBJ2-2; 7 bases are a match to TRBD2. This CDR3 spans 17 amino acids. The trim removed 5 bases at V and 6 bases at J, leaving 15 bases unmatched. Germline assignment: CDR1 SGHTA and CDR2 FQGNSA. The CDR3 region has the DNA TGTGCCAGCAGCAATACGCTTGGGGCGGGAGCACCCGGGGAGCTGTTTTTT. This gives the protein CASSNTLGAGAPGELFF.

This chain joins TRBV6-4 and TRBJ1-2; 9 bases line up with TRBD1. Unmatched junction bases numbered 12, after V lost 6 bases and J lost 7 bases. The germline V gene encodes CDR1 MRHNA and CDR2 SNTAGT. The CDR3 is 15 amino acids. In DNA form, the CDR3 reads TGTGCCAGCAGCCCCGTTTTCCGGGACAGGGCTGGCTACACCTTC. This codes for CASSPVFRDRAGYTF.